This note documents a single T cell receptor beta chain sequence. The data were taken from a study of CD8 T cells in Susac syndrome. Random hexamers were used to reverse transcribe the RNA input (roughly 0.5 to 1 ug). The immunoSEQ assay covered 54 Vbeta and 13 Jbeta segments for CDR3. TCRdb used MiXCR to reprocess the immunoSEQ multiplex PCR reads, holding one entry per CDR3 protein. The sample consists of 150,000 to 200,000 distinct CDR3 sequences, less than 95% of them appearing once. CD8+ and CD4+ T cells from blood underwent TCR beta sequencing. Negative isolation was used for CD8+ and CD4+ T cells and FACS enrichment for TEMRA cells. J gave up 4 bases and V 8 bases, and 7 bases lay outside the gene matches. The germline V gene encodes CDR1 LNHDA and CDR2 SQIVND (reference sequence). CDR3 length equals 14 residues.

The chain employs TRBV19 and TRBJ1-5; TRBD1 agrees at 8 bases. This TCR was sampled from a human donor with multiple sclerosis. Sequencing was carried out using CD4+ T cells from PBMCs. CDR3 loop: CASQDRAGNQPQHF. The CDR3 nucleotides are TGTGCCAGTCAGGACAGGGCTGGGAATCAGCCCCAGCATTTT. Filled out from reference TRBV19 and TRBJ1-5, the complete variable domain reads DGGITQSPKYLFRKEGQNVTLSCEQNLNHDAMYWYRQDPGQGLRLIYYSQIVNDFQKGDIAEGYSVSREKKESFPLTVTSAQKNPTAFYLCASQDRAGNQPQHFGDGTRLSIL.